Listed below are T cell receptor beta chains from one sample, sequenced in a study of T-cell reconstitution after alpha-beta-depleted transplantation in children. From the PCR reads, TCRdb called clonotypes with MiXCR, one entry per CDR3 protein. Among a few hundred thousand distinct CDR3 sequences listed, 25% to 30% were seen once. Material: PBMCs, obtained before TCRalphabeta/CD19-depleted stem cell transplant. The receptors shown here come from a boy less than two years old with Wiskott-Aldrich syndrome, due to receive a stem cell transplant. Both conserved end residues are part of each CDR3. Fields, in order: clone size, V gene, D gene, J gene, CDR3 DNA, CDR3 protein. The D gene is left open where the match is weak. Only some rows state a clone size, as once, few, many or a class for expanded clones.

NA,TRBV20-1,NA,TRBJ2-5,TGCAGTGCTCGTCTTCCTAGCGGGACAGGAGAGACCCAGTACTTC,CSARLPSGTGETQYF
few,TRBV20-1,TRBD1,TRBJ1-2,TGCAGTGCTACTAGACAGGGGGTCTATGGCTACACCTTC,CSATRQGVYGYTF
few,TRBV15,NA,TRBJ2-1,TGTGCCACCAGCAGCGGGGTTAGCTCCTACAATGAGCAGTTCTTC,CATSSGVSSYNEQFF
NA,TRBV27,TRBD1,TRBJ2-6,TGTGCCAGCAGTTTAAGGGGGACAGCTGGGGCCAACGTCCTGACTTTC,CASSLRGTAGANVLTF
many,TRBV27,NA,TRBJ1-5,TGTGCCAGCAGTTTAGTAGGTCAGCCCCAGCATTTT,CASSLVGQPQHF
few,TRBV12-3/TRBV12-4,TRBD2,TRBJ2-1,TGTGCCAGCAGTTTTAAGGGACTAGCGGGAGGGCCGGGTGAGCAGTTCTTC,CASSFKGLAGGPGEQFF
NA,TRBV15,NA,TRBJ1-1,TGTGCCACCAGGAGGGACACTGAAGCTTTCTTT,CATRRDTEAFF
NA,TRBV29-1,NA,TRBJ2-3,TGCAGCGTTTCAGCAGATACGCAGTATTTT,CSVSADTQYF
NA,TRBV7-8,NA,TRBJ1-2,TGTGCCAGCAGCTTAGGATTCGACAGTGGCTATGGCTACACCTTC,CASSLGFDSGYGYTF
NA,TRBV7-8,NA,TRBJ2-7,TGTGCCAGCAGCTTAGCTTCGGACCTTTACGAGCAGTACTTC,CASSLASDLYEQYF
few,TRBV10-3,NA,TRBJ2-7,TGTGCCATGAGGTTAGGGCCAGGTGATAACGAGCAGTACTTC,CAMRLGPGDNEQYF
NA,TRBV5-1,TRBD2,TRBJ2-5,TGCGCCAGCAGCTTGGCCCGGGCGGGAGGAGAGACCCAGTACTTC,CASSLARAGGETQYF
few,TRBV29-1,NA,TRBJ2-3,TGCAGCGTTGTTTTAGTCGCAAGTCCGAGTGCGGATACGCAGTATTTT,CSVVLVASPSADTQYF
NA,TRBV21-1,NA,TRBJ2-1,TGTGCCACCACACAATCGGGAGACTTCTACAATGAGCAGTTCTTC,CATTQSGDFYNEQFF
NA,TRBV19,TRBD2,TRBJ2-7,TGTGCCAGTAGTACCGTACTAGCGGCCTACGAGCAGTACTTC,CASSTVLAAYEQYF
NA,TRBV20-1,TRBD1,TRBJ1-2,TGCAGTGCCTCTGGACAGGACTATGGCTACACCTTC,CSASGQDYGYTF
few,TRBV15,NA,TRBJ2-6,TGTGCCACCAGCAGAAGCACTGGGGCCAACGTCCTGACTTTC,CATSRSTGANVLTF
many,TRBV28,NA,TRBJ1-5,TGTGCCAGCAGTTTAAGTCTTAGCAATCAGCCCCAGCATTTT,CASSLSLSNQPQHF
NA,TRBV18,TRBD1,TRBJ2-7,TGTGCCAGCTCACCCGGGGACAGTACCTACGAGCAGTACTTC,CASSPGDSTYEQYF
few,TRBV7-9,TRBD1,TRBJ1-1,TGTGCCAGCAGCTTTCGAGGGGGCTCTGAAGCTTTCTTT,CASSFRGGSEAFF
few,TRBV5-1,NA,TRBJ2-7,TGCGCCAGCAGCTTCTCGGATGGCTACGAGCAGTACTTC,CASSFSDGYEQYF
NA,TRBV5-1,TRBD2,TRBJ2-5,TGCGCCAGCAGCTTGAGTGGCGGGAGGGCCGGAGAGACCCAGTACTTC,CASSLSGGRAGETQYF
NA,TRBV11-3,TRBD2,TRBJ2-3,TGTGCCAGCAGCGTCCAAGCGGGAGGGGGCACAGATACGCAGTATTTT,CASSVQAGGGTDTQYF
few,TRBV5-5,NA,TRBJ2-3,TGTGCCAGCAGCTTGGGCCCAAGGTTCGCGAATACGCAGTATTTT,CASSLGPRFANTQYF
NA,TRBV20-1,NA,TRBJ2-5,TGCAGTGCTACACTAGCATTCGTGGCCCAGTACTTC,CSATLAFVAQYF
few,TRBV27,TRBD2,TRBJ2-2,TGTGCCAGCAGTTTGCTACTAGCGGGAGGAACCGGGGAGCTGTTTTTT,CASSLLLAGGTGELFF